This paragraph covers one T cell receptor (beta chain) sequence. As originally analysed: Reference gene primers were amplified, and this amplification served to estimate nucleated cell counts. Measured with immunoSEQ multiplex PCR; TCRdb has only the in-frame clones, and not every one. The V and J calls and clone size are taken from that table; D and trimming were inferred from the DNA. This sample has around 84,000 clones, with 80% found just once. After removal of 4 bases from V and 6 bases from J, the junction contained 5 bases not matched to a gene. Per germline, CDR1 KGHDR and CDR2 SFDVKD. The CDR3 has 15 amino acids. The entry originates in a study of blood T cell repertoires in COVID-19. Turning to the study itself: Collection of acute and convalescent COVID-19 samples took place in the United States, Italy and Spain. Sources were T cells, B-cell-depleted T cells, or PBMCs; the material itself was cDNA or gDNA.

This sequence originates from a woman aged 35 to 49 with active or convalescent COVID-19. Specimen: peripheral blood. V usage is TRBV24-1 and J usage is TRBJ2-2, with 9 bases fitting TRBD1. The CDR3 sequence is CATSEGTGLPGELFF. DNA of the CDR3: TGTGCCACCAGTGAAGGGACAGGGCTCCCCGGGGAGCTGTTTTTT.